A selection of T cell receptor beta chains follows, all from one sample in a study of T cell repertoires in cytomegalovirus infection. MiXCR, run by TCRdb on the reads, gives a single entry per CDR3 protein. The sample has approximately 500,000 distinct CDR3 sequences; 25% to 35% are singletons. These receptors have no known antigen. The sample consisted of cultured PBMCs, taken from culture after CMV antigen stimulation. The origin of the receptors is a human donor in good health (CMV status not recorded). Some clones in this sample may be carry-over from other donors' samples. Each CDR3 is given with its conserved first and last residue. D genes are given only for firm matches. Only some rows state a clone size, as once, few, many or a class for expanded clones.

d_gene | len | abundance | j_gene | v_gene | CDR3nt | CDR3aa
TRBD1 | 15 | - | TRBJ1-2 | TRBV7-2 | TGTGCCAGCAGCTTCGCGGGACAGGGGGCAGCGGGCTACACCTTC | CASSFAGQGAAGYTF
- | 18 | few | TRBJ2-4 | TRBV19 | TGTGCCAGTAGTATCTCCGCACAATCCAACTATCCCAAAAACATTCAGTACTTC | CASSISAQSNYPKNIQYF
TRBD1 | 16 | few | TRBJ1-6 | TRBV6-5 | TGTGCCAGCAGTTATACAGACAGGGGTTACGGTTCACCCCTCCACTTT | CASSYTDRGYGSPLHF
TRBD2 | 12 | - | TRBJ2-3 | TRBV10-3 | TGTGCCACTAGCGGGAGCACAGATACGCAGTATTTT | CATSGSTDTQYF
TRBD2 | 15 | - | TRBJ2-5 | TRBV28 | TGTGCCAGCAGTTTACGTGGCGGGAGGGGCGAGACCCAGTACTTC | CASSLRGGRGETQYF
- | 15 | - | TRBJ1-4 | TRBV4-3 | TGCGCCAGCAGCCCGAGTCAGGGTGATGGGGAAAAACTGTTTTTT | CASSPSQGDGEKLFF
TRBD1 | 16 | - | TRBJ1-3 | TRBV7-6 | TGTGCCAGCAGCTTGGAGGGACAGCCTGTAAGAAACACCATATATTTT | CASSLEGQPVRNTIYF
- | 13 | few | TRBJ2-3 | TRBV7-2 | TGTGCCAGCAGCCCTCGGGGATGGGGTACGCAGTATTTT | CASSPRGWGTQYF
TRBD1 | 15 | many | TRBJ1-5 | TRBV12-3/TRBV12-4 | TGTGCCAGCAGTTGGGGTAGGCAGGGGGCTCAGCCCCAGCATTTT | CASSWGRQGAQPQHF
TRBD2 | 17 | few | TRBJ2-2 | TRBV24-1 | TGTGCCACCAGTGACCCAGACACTGGGGGGGACACCGGGGAGCTGTTTTTT | CATSDPDTGGDTGELFF
TRBD1 | 16 | - | TRBJ1-2 | TRBV7-1 | TGTGCCAGCAGCCCCCGAGGGGGCGGCAGAAACCATGGCTACACCTTC | CASSPRGGGRNHGYTF